This TCR beta chain was profiled in a study of blood T cell repertoires in COVID-19. The repertoire was sequenced with immunoSEQ multiplex PCR; TCRdb's copy has only in-frame clones and lacks some. The sample carries about 76,000 clones, 80% to 90% recorded once. CDR3 length: 13 amino acids. V lost 0 bases to trimming and J lost 7 bases, with 9 bases between them. The germline V gene has CDR1 SNHLY and CDR2 FYNNEI. Sequenced material: peripheral blood. The J gene is TRBJ2-5, the V gene TRBV2, with D unclear. The source is a man aged 55 to 70 with COVID-19, enrolled during active disease. DNA for the CDR3: TGTGCCAGCAGTGAAGCGAGCGTTGGGACCCAGTACTTC. It codes for CASSEASVGTQYF.